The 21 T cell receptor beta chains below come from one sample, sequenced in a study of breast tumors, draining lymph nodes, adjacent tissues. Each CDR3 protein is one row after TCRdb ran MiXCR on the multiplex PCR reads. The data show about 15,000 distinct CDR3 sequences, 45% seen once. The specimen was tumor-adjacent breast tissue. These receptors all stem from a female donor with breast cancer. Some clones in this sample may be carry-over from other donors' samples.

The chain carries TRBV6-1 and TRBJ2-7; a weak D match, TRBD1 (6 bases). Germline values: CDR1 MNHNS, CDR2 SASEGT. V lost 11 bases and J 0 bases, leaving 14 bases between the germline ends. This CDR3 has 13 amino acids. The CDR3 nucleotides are TGTGCCTCCAGGGGATTAAGCTCCTACGAGCAGTACTTC. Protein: CASRGLSSYEQYF.

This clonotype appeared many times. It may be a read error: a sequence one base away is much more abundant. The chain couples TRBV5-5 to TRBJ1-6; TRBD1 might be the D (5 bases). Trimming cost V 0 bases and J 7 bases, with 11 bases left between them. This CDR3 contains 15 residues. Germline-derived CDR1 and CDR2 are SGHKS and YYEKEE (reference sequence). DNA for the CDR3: TGTGCCAGCAGCTTGGCCAGGGCCCCGAATTCACCCCTCCACTTT. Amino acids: CASSLARAPNSPLHF.

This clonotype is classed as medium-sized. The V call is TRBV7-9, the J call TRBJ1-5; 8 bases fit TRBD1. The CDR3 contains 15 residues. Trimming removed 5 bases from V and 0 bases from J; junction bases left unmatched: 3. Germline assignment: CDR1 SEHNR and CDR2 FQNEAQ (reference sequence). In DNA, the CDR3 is TGTGCCAGCAGCCCAGGGACAGGTAGCAATCAGCCCCAGCATTTT. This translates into CASSPGTGSNQPQHF.

CDR3 DNA sequence: TGTGCCAGCAGCTTAGAGGGCAGATCCTCCTACGAGCAGTACTTC. Translating gives CASSLEGRSSYEQYF. The chain carries TRBV7-9 and TRBJ2-7; D is undetermined. This CDR3 contains 15 residues. The V end was cut by 1 base, the J end by 0 bases, with 10 bases between. CDR1 is SEHNR and CDR2 is FQNEAQ in the germline V gene (reference sequence). The full variable domain, rest sourced from reference TRBV7-9 and TRBJ2-7, is DTGVSQNPRHKITKRGQNVTFRCDPISEHNRLYWYRQTLGQGPEFLTYFQNEAQLEKSRLLSDRFSAERPKGSFSTLEIQRTEQGDSAMYLCASSLEGRSSYEQYFGPGTRLTVT.

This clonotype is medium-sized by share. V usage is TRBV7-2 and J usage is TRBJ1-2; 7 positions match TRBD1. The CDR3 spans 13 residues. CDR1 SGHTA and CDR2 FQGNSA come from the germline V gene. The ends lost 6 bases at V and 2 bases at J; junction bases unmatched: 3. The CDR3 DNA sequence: TGTGCCAGCAGTAAACAGGGGAACTATGGCTACACCTTC. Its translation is CASSKQGNYGYTF.

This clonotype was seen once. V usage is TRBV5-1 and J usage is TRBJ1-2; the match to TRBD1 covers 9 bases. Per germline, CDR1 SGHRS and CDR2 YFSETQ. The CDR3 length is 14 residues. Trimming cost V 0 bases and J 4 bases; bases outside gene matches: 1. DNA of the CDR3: TGCGCCAGCAGCTTGGAGGGACAGGGCTATGGCTACACCTTC. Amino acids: CASSLEGQGYGYTF. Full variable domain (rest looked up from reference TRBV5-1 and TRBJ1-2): KAGVTQTPRYLIKTRGQQVTLSCSPISGHRSVSWYQQTPGQGLQFLFEYFSETQRNKGNFPGRFSGRQFSNSRSEMNVSTLELGDSALYLCASSLEGQGYGYTFGSGTRLTVV.

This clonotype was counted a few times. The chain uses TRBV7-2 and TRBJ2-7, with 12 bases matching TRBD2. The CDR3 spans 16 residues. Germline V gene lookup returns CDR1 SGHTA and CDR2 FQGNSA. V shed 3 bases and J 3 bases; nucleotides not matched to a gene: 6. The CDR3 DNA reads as TGTGCCAGCAGCTTCCAGACTAGCGGGGGAATCTACGAGCAGTACTTC. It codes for CASSFQTSGGIYEQYF.

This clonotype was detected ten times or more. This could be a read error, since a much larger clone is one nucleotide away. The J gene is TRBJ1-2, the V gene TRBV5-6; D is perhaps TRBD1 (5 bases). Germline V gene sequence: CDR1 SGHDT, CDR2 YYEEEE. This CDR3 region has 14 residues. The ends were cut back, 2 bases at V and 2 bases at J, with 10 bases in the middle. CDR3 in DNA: TGTGCCAGCAGCTTTCCACAGGCAAACTATGGCTACACCTTC. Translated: CASSFPQANYGYTF.

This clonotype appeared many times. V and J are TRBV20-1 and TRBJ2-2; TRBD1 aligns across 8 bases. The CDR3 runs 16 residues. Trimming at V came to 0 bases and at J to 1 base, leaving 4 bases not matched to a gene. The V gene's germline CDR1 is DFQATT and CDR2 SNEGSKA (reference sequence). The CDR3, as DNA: TGCAGTGCTAGAGATCGGGGGACAGGGAACACCGGGGAGCTGTTTTTT. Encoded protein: CSARDRGTGNTGELFF.

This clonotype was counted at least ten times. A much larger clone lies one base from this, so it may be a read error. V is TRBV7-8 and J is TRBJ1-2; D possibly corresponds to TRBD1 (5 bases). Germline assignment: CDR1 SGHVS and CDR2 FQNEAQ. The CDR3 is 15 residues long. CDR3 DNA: TGTGCCAGCAGCTTAGAAGCAGGGCCCAACTATGGCTACGCCTTC. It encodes CASSLEAGPNYGYAF.

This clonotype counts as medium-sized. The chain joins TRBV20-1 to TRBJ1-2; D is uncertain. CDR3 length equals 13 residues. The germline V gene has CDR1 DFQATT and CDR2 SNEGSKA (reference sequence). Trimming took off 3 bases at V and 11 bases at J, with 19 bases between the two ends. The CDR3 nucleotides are TGCAGTGCTAGGCTACGGGAACTTAATACTTACACCTTC. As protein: CSARLRELNTYTF.

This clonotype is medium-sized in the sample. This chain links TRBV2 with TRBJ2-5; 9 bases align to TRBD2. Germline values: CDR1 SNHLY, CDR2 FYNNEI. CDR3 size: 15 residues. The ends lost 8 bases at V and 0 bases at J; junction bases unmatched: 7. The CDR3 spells CASSESGGNQETQYF. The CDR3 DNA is TGTGCCAGCTCGGAGAGCGGGGGGAACCAAGAGACCCAGTACTTC.

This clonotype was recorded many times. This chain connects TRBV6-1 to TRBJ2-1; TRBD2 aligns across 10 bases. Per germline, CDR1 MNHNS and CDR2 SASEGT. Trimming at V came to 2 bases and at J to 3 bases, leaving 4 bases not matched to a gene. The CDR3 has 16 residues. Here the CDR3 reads CASSESLAGVYNEQFF. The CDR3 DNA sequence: TGTGCCAGCAGTGAATCTCTAGCGGGAGTCTACAATGAGCAGTTCTTC.

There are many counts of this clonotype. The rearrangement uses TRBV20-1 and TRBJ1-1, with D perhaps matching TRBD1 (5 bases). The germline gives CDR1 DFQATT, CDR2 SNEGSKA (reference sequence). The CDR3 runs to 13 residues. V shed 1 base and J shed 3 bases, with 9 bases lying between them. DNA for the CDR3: TGCAGTGCTAGAGGGGGCAGGGACACTGAAGCTTTCTTT. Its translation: CSARGGRDTEAFF.

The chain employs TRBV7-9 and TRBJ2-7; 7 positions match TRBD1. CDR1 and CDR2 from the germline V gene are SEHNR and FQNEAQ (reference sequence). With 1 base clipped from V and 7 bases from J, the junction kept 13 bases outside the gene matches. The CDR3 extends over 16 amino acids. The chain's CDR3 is CASSLDARGPTREQYF. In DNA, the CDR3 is TGTGCCAGCAGCTTAGATGCAAGGGGGCCCACTAGGGAGCAGTACTTC.

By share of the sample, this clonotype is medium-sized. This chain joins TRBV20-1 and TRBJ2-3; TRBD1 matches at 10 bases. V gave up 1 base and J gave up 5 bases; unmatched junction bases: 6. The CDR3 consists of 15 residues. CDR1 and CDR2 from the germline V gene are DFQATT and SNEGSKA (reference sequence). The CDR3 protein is CSARAEDRGLDTQYF. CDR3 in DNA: TGCAGTGCTAGAGCAGAGGACAGGGGGTTAGATACGCAGTATTTT.

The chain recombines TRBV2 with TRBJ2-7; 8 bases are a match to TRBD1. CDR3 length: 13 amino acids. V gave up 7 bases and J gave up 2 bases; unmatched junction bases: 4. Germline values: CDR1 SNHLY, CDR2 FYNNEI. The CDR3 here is CASTGGQTYEQYF. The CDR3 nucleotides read TGTGCCAGCACAGGGGGCCAGACCTACGAGCAGTACTTC. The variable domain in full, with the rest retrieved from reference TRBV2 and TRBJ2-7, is EPEVTQTPSHQVTQMGQEVILRCVPISNHLYFYWYRQILGQKVEFLVSFYNNEISEKSEIFDDQFSVERPDGSNFTLKIRSTKLEDSAMYFCASTGGQTYEQYFGPGTRLTVT.

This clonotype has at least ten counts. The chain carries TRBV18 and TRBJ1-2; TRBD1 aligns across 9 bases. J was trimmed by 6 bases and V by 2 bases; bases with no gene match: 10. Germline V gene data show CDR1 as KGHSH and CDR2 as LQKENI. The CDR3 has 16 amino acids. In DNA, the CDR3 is TGTGCCAGCTCACCAAGAGGTACGGACAGGGGCCATGGCTACACCTTC. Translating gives CASSPRGTDRGHGYTF.

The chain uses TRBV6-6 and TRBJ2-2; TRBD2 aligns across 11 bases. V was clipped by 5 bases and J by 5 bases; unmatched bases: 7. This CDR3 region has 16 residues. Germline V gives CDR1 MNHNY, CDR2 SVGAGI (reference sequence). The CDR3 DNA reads TGTGCCAGCAGTCCGCCGACTAGCGGGGTAACCGGGGAGCTGTTTTTT. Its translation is CASSPPTSGVTGELFF.

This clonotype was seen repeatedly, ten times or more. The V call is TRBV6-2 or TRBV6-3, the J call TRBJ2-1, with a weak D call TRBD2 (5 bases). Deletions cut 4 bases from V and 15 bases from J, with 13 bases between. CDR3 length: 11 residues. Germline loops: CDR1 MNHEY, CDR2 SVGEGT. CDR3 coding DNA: TGTGCCAGCAGTTCTAGCCTGTCTCCGTTCTTC. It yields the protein CASSSSLSPFF.

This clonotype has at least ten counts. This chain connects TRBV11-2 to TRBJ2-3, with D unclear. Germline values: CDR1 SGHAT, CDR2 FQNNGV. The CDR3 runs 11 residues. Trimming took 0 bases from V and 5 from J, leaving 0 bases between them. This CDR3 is CASSLEDTQYF. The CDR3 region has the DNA TGTGCCAGCAGCTTAGAAGATACGCAGTATTTT. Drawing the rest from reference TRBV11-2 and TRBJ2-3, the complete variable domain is EAGVAQSPRYKIIEKRQSVAFWCNPISGHATLYWYQQILGQGPKLLIQFQNNGVVDDSQLPKDRFSAERLKGVDSTLKIQPAKLEDSAVYLCASSLEDTQYFGPGTRLTVL.